This T cell receptor (beta chain) was documented in a study of OX40 agonist ivuxolimab in advanced cancers. A remark on this clone: No antigen is known for it.

This CDR3 is built from 13 residues. Germline V lookup: CDR1 SNHLY, CDR2 FYNNEI. Trimming stripped 8 bases from V and 6 bases from J, with 17 bases between. Points from the study as a whole: The CD4+ and CD8+ T cells in the blood had expanded clonally by week 6 at 0.1 to 3.0 mg/kg.

Measured with immunoSEQ multiplex PCR; TCRdb has only the in-frame clones, and not every one. In the table there are approximately 70,000 clones, approximately 90% of which are singletons. The chain couples TRBV2 to TRBJ2-7; D is possibly TRBD1 or TRBD2 (5 bases each). This specimen was CD4+ or CD8+ T cells sorted from blood, taken in a trial of the OX40 agonist ivuxolimab. The TCR was taken from an adult with an advanced solid tumor such as melanoma, head and neck, liver or kidney cancer. The CDR3 here is CASDSGTTGEQYF. The CDR3 region has the DNA TGTGCCAGCGACTCCGGGACCACAGGCGAGCAGTACTTC.